Listed here are 27 T cell receptor beta chains from one sample, sequenced in a study of beta chain features in type 1 diabetes. Sequencing targeted expressed TCRB transcripts, as all isolated RNA had been reverse transcribed. Profiling relied on immunoSEQ multiplex PCR, and the TCRdb table lists in-frame clones only, not all of them. The data contain hundreds of thousands of clones, approximately 12% of them singletons. The specimen sequenced was naive CD4+ T cells from blood. The origin of the receptors is a man aged 18 to 30 in good health.

The rearrangement links TRBV7-2 to TRBJ1-5; TRBD1 agrees at 9 bases. From germline, CDR1 is SGHTA and CDR2 FQGNSA. J gave up 6 bases and V 1 base, and 1 base lay outside the gene matches. CDR3 length: 14 amino acids. The CDR3 region has the DNA TGTGCCAGCAGCTTAGACAGGGGGCGTCAGCCCCAGCATTTT. Its protein product is CASSLDRGRQPQHF. Filled out from reference TRBV7-2 and TRBJ1-5, the complete variable domain reads GAGVSQSPSNKVTEKGKDVELRCDPISGHTALYWYRQSLGQGLEFLIYFQGNSAPDKSGLPSDRFSAERTGGSVSTLTIQRTQQEDSAVYLCASSLDRGRQPQHFGDGTRLSIL.

This clone showed up just a few times. V is TRBV4-3 and J is TRBJ2-7; D may be TRBD2 (7 bases). Trimming removed 1 base at V and 4 bases at J, with 17 bases between. Germline lookup yields CDR1 LGHNA and CDR2 YSLEER. The CDR3 length is 16 residues. The CDR3 loop reads CASSQGARGGTYEQYF. In nucleotides, the CDR3 is TGCGCCAGCAGCCAAGGTGCGAGGGGAGGGACATACGAGCAGTACTTC.

The CDR3 loop is CASSFLQGRTDTQYF. The CDR3 nucleotides are TGTGCCAGCAGTTTCCTTCAGGGGCGCACAGATACGCAGTATTTT. This rearrangement joins TRBV28 to TRBJ2-3, with D possibly matching TRBD1 (6 bases). V gave up 3 bases and J gave up 1 base, with 11 bases separating them. The CDR3 extends over 15 amino acids. Germline V gene lookup returns CDR1 MDHEN and CDR2 SYDVKM.

This clone was found a few times. The CDR3 DNA reads TGTGCCAGCAGCTTACTGCGGGGCTCCTACAATGAGCAGTTCTTC. It yields the protein CASSLLRGSYNEQFF. V is TRBV7-2 and J is TRBJ2-1, with D possibly TRBD2 on 6 matching bases. The V end was cut by 2 bases, the J end by 0 bases, with 8 bases between. Germline CDR1 reads SGHTA; CDR2 reads FQGNSA. The CDR3 extends over 15 amino acids. Complete variable domain (other parts from reference TRBV7-2 and TRBJ2-1): GAGVSQSPSNKVTEKGKDVELRCDPISGHTALYWYRQSLGQGLEFLIYFQGNSAPDKSGLPSDRFSAERTGGSVSTLTIQRTQQEDSAVYLCASSLLRGSYNEQFFGPGTRLTVL.

The sample holds a few counts of this clone. Here the CDR3 reads CASSPLRQDSSYEQYF. The CDR3 DNA reads as TGTGCCAGCAGCCCCTTACGGCAGGATTCCTCCTACGAGCAGTACTTC. The V call is TRBV4-2, the J call TRBJ2-7; D call uncertain. The CDR3 covers 16 residues. In germline, CDR1 is LGHNA, CDR2 YNFKEQ. V was cut by 4 bases and J by 0 bases, with 16 bases left in between.

This clone has a handful of counts. The V and J genes are TRBV5-1 and TRBJ2-1; 15 positions match TRBD2. Losses at the gene ends were 4 bases for V and 6 bases for J; bases not matched to a gene: 8. Germline CDR1 and CDR2: SGHRS and YFSETQ. The CDR3 has 17 amino acids. CDR3: CASSLWTSGRAGNEQFF. The CDR3 region has the DNA TGCGCCAGCAGCCTGTGGACTAGCGGGAGGGCTGGCAATGAGCAGTTCTTC.

This clone has only a few counts. This chain links TRBV4-1 with TRBJ2-5; 8 bases map to TRBD2. Losses at the gene ends were 8 bases for V and 3 bases for J; bases not matched to a gene: 14. The CDR3 runs to 16 residues. Germline-derived CDR1 and CDR2 are MGHRA and YSYEKL. The CDR3: CASDGRAGGPKETQYF. CDR3 sequence (DNA): TGCGCCAGCGACGGACGGGCGGGGGGACCAAAAGAGACCCAGTACTTC.

This sequence joins TRBV4-2 and TRBJ2-6, with a tentative D call TRBD2 (6 bases). Germline V CDR1 and CDR2: LGHNA, YNFKEQ. The ends were cut back, 0 bases at V and 4 bases at J, with 10 bases in the middle. The CDR3 is 16 residues long. Written as DNA, the CDR3 is TGTGCCAGCAGCCAAGATCGCGGGGCCGGGGCCAACGTCCTGACTTTC. Translating gives CASSQDRGAGANVLTF.

This clone was picked up a small number of times. J is TRBJ1-4 and V is TRBV29-1; the D is unclear. Germline CDR1 is SQVTM and CDR2 is ANQGSEA. The CDR3 has 13 amino acids. V was clipped by 4 bases and J by 4 bases, with 10 bases between them. CDR3 sequence: CSVVGSYNEKLFF. CDR3 sequence (DNA): TGCAGCGTTGTGGGCAGCTATAATGAAAAACTGTTTTTT.

This clone has only a few counts. V is TRBV28 and J is TRBJ1-1; D call uncertain. CDR1 and CDR2 (germline): MDHEN, SYDVKM. This CDR3 contains 15 residues. The V end lost 6 bases, the J end lost 4 bases, and 18 bases lay between the germline ends. CDR3 in DNA: TGTGCCAGCAGCCCCCCGCGCGGTCCCAGCACTGAAGCTTTCTTT. This codes for CASSPPRGPSTEAFF. Variable domain in full (rest from reference TRBV28 and TRBJ1-1): DVKVTQSSRYLVKRTGEKVFLECVQDMDHENMFWYRQDPGLGLRLIYFSYDVKMKEKGDIPEGYSVSREKKERFSLILESASTNQTSMYLCASSPPRGPSTEAFFGQGTRLTVV.

In the case of this clone: Other DNA variants within this sample encode the same CDR3. The chain combines TRBV9 with TRBJ1-5; 8 bases map to TRBD1. The V and J ends lost 4 bases and 1 base, in that order; junction bases with no gene match: 1. The CDR3 spans 14 residues. Germline V gives CDR1 SGDLS, CDR2 YYNGEE. The DNA for the CDR3 is TGTGCCAGCAGCAGGACAGGGAGCAATCAGCCCCAGCATTTT. Residues: CASSRTGSNQPQHF.

The J gene is TRBJ1-4, the V gene TRBV4-3; D gene ambiguous. With 1 base removed from V and 8 bases from J, the gap between germline ends came to 14 bases. This CDR3 comprises 15 residues. Germline CDR1 reads LGHNA; CDR2 reads YSLEER. In DNA, the CDR3 is TGCGCCAGCAGCCAAGGTCGTCAGTTAAACGAAAAACTGTTTTTT. It translates to CASSQGRQLNEKLFF.

V gene TRBV5-4 combines with J gene TRBJ2-3, with 7 bases matching TRBD2. V shed 0 bases, J shed 2 bases, and the junction held 3 bases outside the gene matches. CDR1 and CDR2 from the germline V gene are SGHNT and YYREEE (reference sequence). The CDR3 is 15 amino acids. In nucleotides, the CDR3 is TGTGCCAGCAGCTTGGGAGCGGGGCTCACAGATACGCAGTATTTT. This sequence encodes CASSLGAGLTDTQYF.

This clone was detected only a few times. The chain combines TRBV30 with TRBJ2-1, with D maybe TRBD2 (6 bases). From germline, CDR1 is GTSNPN and CDR2 SVGIG (reference sequence). The CDR3 covers 11 residues. Trimming removed 3 bases at V and 9 bases at J, with 9 bases between. Here the CDR3 DNA reads TGTGCCTGGAGCCGGAGGGGTGAGCAGTTCTTC. It is translated as CAWSRRGEQFF.

J is TRBJ2-6 and V is TRBV28, with a tentative D call TRBD1 (6 bases). Germline-derived CDR1 and CDR2 are MDHEN and SYDVKM. The CDR3 has 17 residues. The germline V and J ends were trimmed by 3 bases and 0 bases, with 12 bases remaining between them. The CDR3 DNA sequence: TGTGCCAGCAGTTTCACGAGGGGGAACTCTGGGGCCAACGTCCTGACTTTC. Translated: CASSFTRGNSGANVLTF.

This clone appeared a few times. V and J are TRBV28 and TRBJ2-5; possible D gene TRBD1, 6 bases. Per the germline V gene, CDR1 is MDHEN and CDR2 is SYDVKM. Trimming removed 7 bases at V and 2 bases at J, with 20 bases between. This CDR3 is 16 amino acids long. CDR3 DNA: TGTGCCAGCATAAATGCGAACCGGGACATACAAGAGACCCAGTACTTC. This gives the protein CASINANRDIQETQYF.

This clone was picked up a small number of times. The chain has TRBV6-5 and TRBJ1-5; 9 nucleotides line up with TRBD1. The germline V gene has CDR1 MNHEY and CDR2 SVGAGI. The CDR3 length is 13 residues. J gave up 7 bases and V 5 bases, and 3 bases lay outside the gene matches. CDR3 amino acids: CASSQDRGQPQHF. The CDR3, as DNA: TGTGCCAGCAGTCAAGACAGGGGGCAGCCCCAGCATTTT.

The chain employs TRBV28 and TRBJ1-2; no clear D gene. The CDR3 covers 12 residues. Trimming left V 11 bases short and J 5 bases short, with 15 bases between. The germline CDR1 and CDR2 sequences are MDHEN and SYDVKM. CDR3: CAWEREGYGYTF. CDR3 bases: TGTGCCTGGGAGCGTGAGGGTTATGGCTACACCTTC.

The chain combines TRBV28 with TRBJ1-1; a possible D gene is TRBD1 (5 bases). Germline-derived CDR1 and CDR2 are MDHEN and SYDVKM. Trimming took off 6 bases at V and 3 bases at J, with 8 bases between the two ends. This CDR3 spans 12 amino acids. Here the CDR3 reads CASRSGYTEAFF. The CDR3, as DNA: TGTGCCAGCAGGTCAGGGTACACTGAAGCTTTCTTT.

The genes are TRBV4-3 and TRBJ1-2; D remains ambiguous. CDR1 LGHNA and CDR2 YSLEER come from the germline V gene. The length of the CDR3 is 13 residues. The V and J ends lost 4 bases and 2 bases respectively, with 8 bases between them. The CDR3 DNA sequence: TGCGCCAGCAGCCCTACAGAGAACTATGGCTACACCTTC. Residues: CASSPTENYGYTF.

This chain uses TRBV4-1 with TRBJ2-2; tentatively, D is TRBD2 (6 bases). V dropped 0 bases and J dropped 5 bases, with 13 bases sitting between them. The CDR3 is 16 residues long. From germline, CDR1 is MGHRA and CDR2 YSYEKL. The CDR3 region is CASSQDSEGWTGELFF. In DNA form, the CDR3 reads TGCGCCAGCAGCCAAGATTCGGAGGGCTGGACCGGGGAGCTGTTTTTT.

This chain links TRBV28 with TRBJ2-2; 8 positions match TRBD2. The germline CDR1 and CDR2 sequences are MDHEN and SYDVKM. After removal of 5 bases from V and 6 bases from J, the junction contained 8 bases not matched to a gene. This CDR3 has 15 amino acids. The CDR3 coding sequence is TGTGCCAGCAGTGACCCGGGACTAGTCTCCGGGGAGCTGTTTTTT. Encoded protein: CASSDPGLVSGELFF. The variable domain in full, with the rest retrieved from reference TRBV28 and TRBJ2-2, is DVKVTQSSRYLVKRTGEKVFLECVQDMDHENMFWYRQDPGLGLRLIYFSYDVKMKEKGDIPEGYSVSREKKERFSLILESASTNQTSMYLCASSDPGLVSGELFFGEGSRLTVL.

The CDR3 DNA reads TGTGCCAGCAGCTTAGGTCCCGGACAGGGGAAGGGCGAGCAGTACTTC. It yields the protein CASSLGPGQGKGEQYF. V usage is TRBV7-2 and J usage is TRBJ2-7, with 9 bases aligning to TRBD1. This CDR3 has 16 amino acids. The V segment lost 1 base and the J segment 6 bases; nucleotides outside the gene matches: 10. Germline CDR1 is SGHTA and CDR2 is FQGNSA.

This rearrangement joins TRBV10-3 to TRBJ1-2; weak D call: TRBD1 (5 bases). V was clipped by 10 bases and J by 2 bases, with 14 bases between them. The CDR3 sequence is 13 residues long. Germline CDR1 ENHRY, CDR2 SYGVKD. The CDR3 region is CATDQGGNYGYTF. CDR3 nucleotides: TGTGCCACCGATCAGGGTGGGAACTATGGCTACACCTTC.

In this sample, this clone turned up a few times. The rearrangement links TRBV27 to TRBJ2-7; perhaps TRBD1 as D (5 bases). Germline-derived CDR1 and CDR2 are MNHEY and SMNVEV (reference sequence). Between the trimmed V and J ends, which lost 0 bases and 2 bases, there was a span of 5 bases. The CDR3 consists of 13 residues. CDR3 coding DNA: TGTGCCAGCAGTTTATCGGGGCCCTACGAGCAGTACTTC. The encoded protein is CASSLSGPYEQYF.

This chain uses TRBV11-3 with TRBJ2-1; possibly TRBD1 for D (5 bases). Germline V gene lookup returns CDR1 SGHNT and CDR2 YENEEA. V was shortened by 2 bases and J by 6 bases, with 8 bases between the two germline ends. The CDR3 consists of 13 residues. DNA of the CDR3: TGTGCCAGCAGCTTAAGGCAGGGCAATGAGCAGTTCTTC. It is translated as CASSLRQGNEQFF.

The genes are TRBV9 and TRBJ2-1; D may be TRBD2 (6 bases). Trimming stripped 0 bases from V and 0 bases from J, with 7 bases between. CDR1 is SGDLS and CDR2 is YYNGEE in the germline V gene. The CDR3 extends over 15 amino acids. The CDR3 spells CASSVVGGSYNEQFF. The CDR3 DNA is TGTGCCAGCAGCGTAGTGGGGGGCTCCTACAATGAGCAGTTCTTC. The whole variable domain, remainder taken from reference TRBV9 and TRBJ2-1, is DSGVTQTPKHLITATGQRVTLRCSPRSGDLSVYWYQQSLDQGLQFLIQYYNGEERAKGNILERFSAQQFPDLHSELNLSSLELGDSALYFCASSVVGGSYNEQFFGPGTRLTVL.